The 22 T cell receptor beta chains in this list originate from one sample, sequenced in a study of CD8+CD57+ T cells in acquired aplastic anemia. Patients included in sequencing had previously demonstrated CD8+CD57+ cell expansion by flow cytometry. Genomic DNA templated the TCR beta VDJ and CDR3 profiling. From the reads, TCRdb called clonotypes with MiXCR, one entry per CDR3 protein. The data show some 200,000 distinct CDR3 sequences, over 40% seen once. The sample consisted of sorted CD4+, CD8+, or CD8+CD57+ T cells (not recorded which) from PBMCs. These receptors all come from a human donor with aplastic anemia.

The gene calls are TRBV2 and TRBJ2-3, with unresolved D. Germline CDR1 is SNHLY and CDR2 is FYNNEI. The CDR3 spans 15 residues. Deletions cut 4 bases from V and 0 bases from J, with 11 bases between. The CDR3 sequence is CASSVSQTSTDTQYF. CDR3 coding DNA: TGTGCCAGCAGTGTTTCCCAGACTAGCACAGATACGCAGTATTTT.

This clonotype was seen ten or more times. This chain joins TRBV6-4 and TRBJ2-3; 12 bases align to TRBD1. Per the germline V gene, CDR1 is MRHNA and CDR2 is SNTAGT. The ends lost 5 bases at V and 4 bases at J; junction bases unmatched: 4. The CDR3 runs to 15 residues. CDR3 sequence: CASSTGTGGADTQYF. The CDR3 DNA sequence: TGTGCCAGCAGTACCGGGACAGGGGGCGCAGATACGCAGTATTTT.

The V gene is TRBV7-4, the J gene TRBJ2-5; D is possibly TRBD2 (5 bases). Between the trimmed V and J ends, which lost 5 bases and 5 bases, there was a span of 18 bases. This CDR3 region has 15 residues. The germline gives CDR1 SGHVT, CDR2 SQSDAQ. The CDR3: CASSPSDSPAETQYF. The CDR3 DNA follows: TGTGCCAGCAGCCCGTCGGACTCCCCGGCGGAGACCCAGTACTTC.

V is TRBV28 and J is TRBJ2-1; the D gene is possibly TRBD2 (6 bases). Trimming shortened V by 8 bases and J by 6 bases, and 17 bases separated the two germline ends. Germline assignment: CDR1 MDHEN and CDR2 SYDVKM. The length of the CDR3 is 14 residues. The CDR3 coding sequence is TGTGCCAGCTATCCCTCCGGGACTCTCAATGAGCAGTTCTTC. Translated: CASYPSGTLNEQFF.

As for this clonotype: A much larger clone is a single base away; this may be a read error. J is TRBJ1-5 and V is TRBV12-3 or TRBV12-4; D ambiguous. This CDR3 spans 15 amino acids. V lost 4 bases, J lost 0 bases, and 10 bases lay in between. The CDR3 reads CASSSETSSNQPQHF. For the CDR3, the DNA is TGTGCCAGCAGTTCGGAAACGAGTAGCAATCAGCCCCAGCATTTT.

The chain has TRBV29-1 and TRBJ2-1, with no clear D. V lost 1 base, J lost 4 bases, and 8 bases lay in between. The CDR3 has 13 amino acids. Germline V gene sequence: CDR1 SQVTM, CDR2 ANQGSEA. The DNA of the CDR3 is TGCAGCGTTGAAGCCTCCGGATACAATGAGCAGTTCTTC. Amino acid sequence: CSVEASGYNEQFF.

This clonotype showed up many times. This rearrangement joins TRBV19 to TRBJ2-5; perhaps TRBD1 as D (6 bases). V lost 9 bases, J lost 7 bases, and 15 bases lay in between. CDR1 and CDR2 (germline): LNHDA, SQIVND (reference sequence). The CDR3 runs to 12 residues. The CDR3 region has the DNA TGTGCCAGCGAACAGGGCGGAGGGACCCAGTACTTC. Protein product: CASEQGGGTQYF. The variable domain in full, with the rest retrieved from reference TRBV19 and TRBJ2-5, is DGGITQSPKYLFRKEGQNVTLSCEQNLNHDAMYWYRQDPGQGLRLIYYSQIVNDFQKGDIAEGYSVSREKKESFPLTVTSAQKNPTAFYLCASEQGGGTQYFGPGTRLLVL.

This clonotype was counted a few times. This chain connects TRBV29-1 to TRBJ1-1; D is uncertain. CDR3 length equals 13 residues. Germline lookup yields CDR1 SQVTM and CDR2 ANQGSEA. V dropped 7 bases and J dropped 2 bases, with 14 bases sitting between them. The CDR3 sequence is CSARAAGNTEAFF. The CDR3 coding sequence is TGCAGCGCCCGAGCGGCCGGCAACACTGAAGCTTTCTTT.

On this clonotype itself: In this CDR3 the conserved last residue, phenylalanine or tryptophan, is missing, so a read error is likely. The V and J genes are TRBV7-2 and TRBJ1-5; tentative D call: TRBD1 (5 bases). This CDR3 spans 13 amino acids. CDR1 and CDR2 (germline): SGHTA, FQGNSA. The V gene lost 8 bases and the J gene lost 7 bases, with 15 bases spanning the gap. The CDR3 DNA is TGTGCCAGCGGCCTAGAAAGGGGCCAGCCCCAGCATTGT. Its translation: CASGLERGQPQHC.

V usage is TRBV19 and J usage is TRBJ1-5; 8 bases line up with TRBD1. The length of the CDR3 is 15 residues. Germline trimming cut 5 bases from V and 4 bases from J; bases unmatched to any gene: 7. The germline CDR1 and CDR2 sequences are LNHDA and SQIVND (reference sequence). The CDR3 DNA is TGTGCCAGTAGTCCGGGACAGGTGGGAAATCAGCCCCAGCATTTT. Translation gives CASSPGQVGNQPQHF.

The rearrangement links TRBV20-1 to TRBJ1-4; TRBD1 matches 8 bases. Germline loops: CDR1 DFQATT, CDR2 SNEGSKA (reference sequence). V lost 5 bases to trimming and J lost 5 bases; unmatched junction nucleotides: 4. The CDR3 is 13 residues long. The CDR3 DNA reads as TGCAGTGCTCCCACAGGGGGAAATGAAAAACTGTTTTTT. Translating gives CSAPTGGNEKLFF.

V usage is TRBV2 and J usage is TRBJ1-1; 7 nucleotides match TRBD1. V was clipped by 5 bases and J by 1 base; unmatched bases: 10. Germline CDR1 and CDR2: SNHLY and FYNNEI. There are 16 residues in the CDR3. CDR3 residues: CASSYSMEGANTEAFF. The CDR3 bases are TGTGCCAGCAGTTACTCGATGGAGGGGGCGAACACTGAAGCTTTCTTT. The full variable domain, completed using reference TRBV2 and TRBJ1-1, is EPEVTQTPSHQVTQMGQEVILRCVPISNHLYFYWYRQILGQKVEFLVSFYNNEISEKSEIFDDQFSVERPDGSNFTLKIRSTKLEDSAMYFCASSYSMEGANTEAFFGQGTRLTVV.

This clonotype appeared many times. The chain recombines TRBV7-2 with TRBJ1-5, with D possibly TRBD1 on 6 matching bases. This CDR3 comprises 13 residues. Germline V gene data show CDR1 as SGHTA and CDR2 as FQGNSA. Between the trimmed V and J ends, which lost 6 bases and 3 bases, there was a span of 9 bases. CDR3 nucleotide sequence: TGTGCCAGCAGTACAGGGATCAATCAGCCCCAGCATTTT. Translation: CASSTGINQPQHF.

This clonotype was counted at least ten times. V and J are TRBV7-9 and TRBJ1-2, with a tentative D call TRBD1 (6 bases). Germline V lookup: CDR1 SEHNR, CDR2 FQNEAQ (reference sequence). CDR3 length: 16 residues. The germline V and J ends were trimmed by 7 bases and 2 bases, with 20 bases remaining between them. As DNA, the CDR3 is TGTGCCAGCACCAAAAGCGGGGGGGGCTCGAACTATGGCTACACCTTC. This codes for CASTKSGGGSNYGYTF.

This clonotype was seen at least ten times. V is TRBV5-1 and J is TRBJ1-2; 8 bases map to TRBD1. With 0 bases clipped from V and 4 bases from J, the junction kept 8 bases outside the gene matches. The CDR3 has 16 residues. Germline CDR1 and CDR2: SGHRS and YFSETQ. CDR3 sequence reads: CASSLVRGPSLYGYTF. The DNA of the CDR3 is TGCGCCAGCAGCTTGGTCAGGGGGCCCTCTCTCTATGGCTACACCTTC.

The rearrangement joins TRBV20-1 to TRBJ2-7; D is undetermined. Germline lookup yields CDR1 DFQATT and CDR2 SNEGSKA (reference sequence). The CDR3 totals 13 residues. With 0 bases removed from V and 3 bases from J, the gap between germline ends came to 9 bases. For the CDR3, the DNA is TGCAGTGCTAGAGATACCAGGAACTACGAGCAGTACTTC. It specifies CSARDTRNYEQYF.

This clonotype was detected ten times or more. The V gene is TRBV5-1, the J gene TRBJ2-3; 13 bases match TRBD2. Germline V gene lookup returns CDR1 SGHRS and CDR2 YFSETQ. V was pared by 4 bases and J by 3 bases, with 5 bases of the junction left unmatched. This CDR3 contains 16 residues. CDR3 residues: CASSPTSGGATDTQYF. The CDR3, as DNA: TGCGCCAGCAGCCCAACTAGCGGGGGGGCTACAGATACGCAGTATTTT. Drawing the rest from reference TRBV5-1 and TRBJ2-3, the complete variable domain is KAGVTQTPRYLIKTRGQQVTLSCSPISGHRSVSWYQQTPGQGLQFLFEYFSETQRNKGNFPGRFSGRQFSNSRSEMNVSTLELGDSALYLCASSPTSGGATDTQYFGPGTRLTVL.

This chain connects TRBV10-2 to TRBJ2-7, with 7 bases fitting TRBD2. J was trimmed by 4 bases and V by 8 bases; bases with no gene match: 2. The V gene's germline CDR1 is WSHSY and CDR2 SAAADI. The CDR3 runs to 11 residues. CDR3 bases: TGCGCCAGCTTCGGGGGGTACGAGCAGTACTTC. This codes for CASFGGYEQYF.

This clonotype was detected ten times or more. V and J are TRBV5-1 and TRBJ2-5; D might be TRBD1 (6 bases). V was cut by 0 bases and J by 2 bases, with 11 bases left in between. The CDR3 spans 15 residues. CDR1 is SGHRS, CDR2 YFSETQ, per germline. The CDR3 is CASSLAGTKQETQYF. The CDR3, as DNA: TGCGCCAGCAGCTTGGCCGGGACAAAACAAGAGACCCAGTACTTC.

As for this clonotype: A read error is likely, as this CDR3 ends without the conserved phenylalanine or tryptophan. This chain uses TRBV10-3 with TRBJ2-7; tentatively, D is TRBD1 (6 bases). The CDR3 runs to 16 residues. V was trimmed by 1 base and J by 1 base, leaving 14 bases between them. Germline V gene sequence: CDR1 ENHRY, CDR2 SYGVKD. The CDR3 sequence is CAISELDRSSSYEQYS. The DNA of the CDR3 is TGTGCCATCAGTGAGTTAGACAGGTCTTCATCCTACGAGCAGTACTCC.

The rearrangement links TRBV24-1 to TRBJ1-2; no clear D. The length of the CDR3 is 13 residues. Germline V gives CDR1 KGHDR, CDR2 SFDVKD. V dropped 4 bases and J dropped 6 bases, with 11 bases sitting between them. DNA for the CDR3: TGTGCCACCAGTGACCGTCAGACCGATGGCTACACCTTC. Its translation: CATSDRQTDGYTF.

This clonotype was counted only a few times. The gene calls are TRBV19 and TRBJ2-5, with 9 positions matching TRBD1. The V segment lost 6 bases and the J segment 5 bases; nucleotides outside the gene matches: 7. The CDR3 is 14 amino acids. Germline CDR1 is LNHDA and CDR2 is SQIVND (reference sequence). The chain's CDR3 is CASSRDRATETQYF. The CDR3 DNA is TGTGCCAGTAGCAGGGACAGGGCGACGGAGACCCAGTACTTC.